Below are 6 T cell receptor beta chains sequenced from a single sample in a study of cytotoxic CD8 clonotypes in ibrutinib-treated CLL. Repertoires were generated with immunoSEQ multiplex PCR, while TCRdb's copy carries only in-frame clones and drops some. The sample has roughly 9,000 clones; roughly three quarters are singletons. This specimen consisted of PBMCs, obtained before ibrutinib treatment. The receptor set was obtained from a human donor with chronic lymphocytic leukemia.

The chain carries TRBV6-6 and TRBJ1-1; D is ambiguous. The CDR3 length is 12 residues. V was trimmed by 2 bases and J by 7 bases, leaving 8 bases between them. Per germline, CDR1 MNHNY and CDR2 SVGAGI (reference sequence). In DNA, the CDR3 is TGTGCCAGCAGTTACGTCAGACATGAAGCTTTCTTT. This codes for CASSYVRHEAFF.

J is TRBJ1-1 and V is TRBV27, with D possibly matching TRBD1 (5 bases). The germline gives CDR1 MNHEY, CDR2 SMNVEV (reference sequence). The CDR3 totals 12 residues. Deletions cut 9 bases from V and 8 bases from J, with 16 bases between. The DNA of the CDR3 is TGTGCCAGTACCGAGGGGTTTGGGGAAGCTTTCTTT. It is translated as CASTEGFGEAFF.

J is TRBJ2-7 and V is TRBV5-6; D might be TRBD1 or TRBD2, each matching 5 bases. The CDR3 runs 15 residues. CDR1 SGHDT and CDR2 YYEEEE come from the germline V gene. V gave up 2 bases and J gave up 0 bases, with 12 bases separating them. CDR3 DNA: TGTGCCAGCAGCTTTCCCGCGAGGGGCTCCTACGAGCAGTACTTC. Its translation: CASSFPARGSYEQYF.

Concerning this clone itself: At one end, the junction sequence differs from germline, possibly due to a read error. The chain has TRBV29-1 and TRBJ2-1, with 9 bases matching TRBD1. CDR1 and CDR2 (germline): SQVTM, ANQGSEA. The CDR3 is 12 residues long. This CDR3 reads CSVRTGANEQLF. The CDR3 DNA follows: TGCAGCGTCCGGACAGGGGCGAATGAGCAGCTCTTC.

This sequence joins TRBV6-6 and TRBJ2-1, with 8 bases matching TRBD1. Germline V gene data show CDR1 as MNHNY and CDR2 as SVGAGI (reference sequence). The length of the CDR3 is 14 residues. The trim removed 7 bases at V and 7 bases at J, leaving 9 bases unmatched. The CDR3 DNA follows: TGTGCCAGCAAGCCGGGACAGGCCCCTAATGAGCAGTTCTTC. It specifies CASKPGQAPNEQFF.

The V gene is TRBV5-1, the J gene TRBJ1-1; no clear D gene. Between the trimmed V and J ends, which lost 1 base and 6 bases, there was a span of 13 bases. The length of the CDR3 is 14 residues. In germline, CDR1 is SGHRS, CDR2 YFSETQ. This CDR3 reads CASSLSPGTSEAFF. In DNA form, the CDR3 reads TGCGCCAGCAGCTTGTCTCCAGGTACGTCTGAAGCTTTCTTT. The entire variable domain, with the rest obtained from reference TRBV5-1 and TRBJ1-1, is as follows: KAGVTQTPRYLIKTRGQQVTLSCSPISGHRSVSWYQQTPGQGLQFLFEYFSETQRNKGNFPGRFSGRQFSNSRSEMNVSTLELGDSALYLCASSLSPGTSEAFFGQGTRLTVV.